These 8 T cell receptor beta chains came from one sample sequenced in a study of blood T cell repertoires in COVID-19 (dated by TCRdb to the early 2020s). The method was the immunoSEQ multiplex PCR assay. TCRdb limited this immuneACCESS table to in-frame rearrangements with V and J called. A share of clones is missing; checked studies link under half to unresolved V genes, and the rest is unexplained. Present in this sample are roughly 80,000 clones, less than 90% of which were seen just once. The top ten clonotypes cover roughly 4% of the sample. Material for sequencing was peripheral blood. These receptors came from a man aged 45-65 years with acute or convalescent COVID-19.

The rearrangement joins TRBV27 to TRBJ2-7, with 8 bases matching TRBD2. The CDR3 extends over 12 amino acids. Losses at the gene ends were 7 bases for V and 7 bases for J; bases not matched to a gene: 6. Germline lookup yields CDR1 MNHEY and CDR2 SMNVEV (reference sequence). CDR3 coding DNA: TGTGCCAGCACTCACCGGGGGGGGGAGCAGTACTTC. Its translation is CASTHRGGEQYF.

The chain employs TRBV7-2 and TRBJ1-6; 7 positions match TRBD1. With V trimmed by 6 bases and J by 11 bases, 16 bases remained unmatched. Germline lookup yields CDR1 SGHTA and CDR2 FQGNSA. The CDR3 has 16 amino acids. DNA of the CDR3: TGTGCCAGCAGACTCCGGGACAGACCTTCCAGTGCACCCCTCCACTTT. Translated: CASRLRDRPSSAPLHF.

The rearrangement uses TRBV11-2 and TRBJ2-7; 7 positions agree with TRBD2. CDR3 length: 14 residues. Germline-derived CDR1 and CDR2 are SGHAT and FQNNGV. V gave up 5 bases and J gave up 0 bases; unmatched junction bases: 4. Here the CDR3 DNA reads TGTGCCAGCAGCCCCAGCGGGACCTCCTACGAGCAGTACTTC. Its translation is CASSPSGTSYEQYF.

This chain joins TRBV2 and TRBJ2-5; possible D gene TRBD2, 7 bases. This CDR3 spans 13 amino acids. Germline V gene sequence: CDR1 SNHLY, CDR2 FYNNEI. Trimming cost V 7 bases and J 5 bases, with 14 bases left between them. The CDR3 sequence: CASTEGGAETQYF. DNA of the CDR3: TGTGCCAGCACCGAGGGGGGGGCGGAGACCCAGTACTTC. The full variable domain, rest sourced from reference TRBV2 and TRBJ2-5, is EPEVTQTPSHQVTQMGQEVILRCVPISNHLYFYWYRQILGQKVEFLVSFYNNEISEKSEIFDDQFSVERPDGSNFTLKIRSTKLEDSAMYFCASTEGGAETQYFGPGTRLLVL.

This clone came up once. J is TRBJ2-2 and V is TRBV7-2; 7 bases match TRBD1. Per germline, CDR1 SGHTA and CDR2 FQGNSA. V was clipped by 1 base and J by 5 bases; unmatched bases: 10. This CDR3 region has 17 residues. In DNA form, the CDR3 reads TGTGCCAGCAGCTTAGATCATGACAGGGCCCTAACCGGGGAGCTGTTTTTT. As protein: CASSLDHDRALTGELFF.

CDR3 region: CASSQGVATNEQFF. The CDR3 DNA follows: TGCGCCAGCAGCCAAGGCGTAGCGACAAATGAGCAGTTCTTC. The chain employs TRBV4-3 and TRBJ2-1, with TRBD2 as a possible D gene (5 bases). CDR1 is LGHNA, CDR2 YSLEER, per germline. The CDR3 loop spans 14 amino acids. Between the trimmed V and J ends, which lost 1 base and 7 bases, there was a span of 11 bases.

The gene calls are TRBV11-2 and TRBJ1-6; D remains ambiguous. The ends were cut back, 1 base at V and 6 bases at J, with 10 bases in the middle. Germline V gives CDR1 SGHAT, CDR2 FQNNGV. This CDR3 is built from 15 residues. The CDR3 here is CASSLGASLNSPLHF. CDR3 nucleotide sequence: TGTGCCAGCAGCTTAGGGGCCAGCCTTAATTCACCCCTCCACTTT. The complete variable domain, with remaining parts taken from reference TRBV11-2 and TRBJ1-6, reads EAGVAQSPRYKIIEKRQSVAFWCNPISGHATLYWYQQILGQGPKLLIQFQNNGVVDDSQLPKDRFSAERLKGVDSTLKIQPAKLEDSAVYLCASSLGASLNSPLHFGNGTRLTVT.

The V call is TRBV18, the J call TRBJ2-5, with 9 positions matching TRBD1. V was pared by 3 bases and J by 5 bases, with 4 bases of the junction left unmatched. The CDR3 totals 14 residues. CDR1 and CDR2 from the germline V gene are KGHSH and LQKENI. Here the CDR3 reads CASSPNRGRETQYF. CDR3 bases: TGTGCCAGCTCACCTAACAGGGGGCGGGAGACCCAGTACTTC.